Listed below are T cell receptor beta chains from one sample, sequenced in a study of neoadjuvant nivolumab and ipilimumab in lung cancer. Profiling relied on immunoSEQ multiplex PCR, and the TCRdb table lists in-frame clones only, not all of them. This table has about 17,000 clones, 60% to 80% appearing once. The sample here was tumor tissue, taken after neoadjuvant nivolumab, alone or with ipilimumab, at or shortly before surgery. These receptors all stem from an adult with non-small cell lung cancer. The CDR3 runs from the conserved cysteine through the conserved F or W. Clone size is not always given. Where it is, it says once, few, many or a class for expanded clones.

clone_size v_call cdr3_aa
NA TRBV7-2 CASSLDGYNSPLHF
NA TRBV5-5 CASSLGTSNEKLFF
once TRBV18 CASSPATASYEQYF
NA TRBV27 CASSLRYRGGQPQHF
NA TRBV19 CASTKGGTGPHEQYF
few TRBV28 CASSPRSPGQPQHF
NA TRBV6-9 CASSLPGQGSSEQFF
NA TRBV6-1 CASSDWTGPATYEQYF
medium-sized TRBV13 CASSSQAENTQPQHF
NA TRBV10-1 CASSESRQGRIEAFF
NA TRBV5-6 CASSLGDRAGELFF
NA TRBV11-2 CASSLVGRATEAFF
NA TRBV18 CASSPGKNTEAFF
NA TRBV19 CASSSRGGGAGNEQFF
NA TRBV6-5 CASSPGLDTDTQYF
NA TRBV6-5 CASSRTGGSGNTIYF
NA TRBV15 CATGPTLVDEQFF
NA TRBV6-1 CASSEWAGGGNQPQHF
NA TRBV29-1 CSATSGGETQYF
few TRBV11-3 CASSFWGGMRETQYF
NA TRBV9 CASSVVGGGAPDTQYF
NA TRBV6-5 CASSYDRGNTEAFF
few TRBV7-8 CASSLVTPTGELFF
NA TRBV11-2 CASSLGADTEAFF
NA TRBV10-3 CAISESGLAGGRYNEQFF
NA TRBV4-3 CASSQDRSSGGSYEQYF
NA TRBV7-8 CASSLARGTGMYTEAFF
NA TRBV11-2 CASSLVGGRPSGYTF
NA TRBV5-1 CASSLGGGVTEAFF
NA TRBV9 CASSVVGGGYYEQYF